These 30 T cell receptor beta chains share one sample of origin, sequenced in a study of cytomegalovirus exposure and HLA in healthy donors (dated by TCRdb to about 2017). The receptor library was made with the immunoSEQ multiplex PCR assay. A mixture of 60 forward primers for TCR Vbeta segments and 13 reverse primers for TCR Jbeta segments was used in the multiplex PCR. TCRdb took this table from immuneACCESS and kept in-frame rearrangements with V and J called. Such tables lack part of the clones; where checked against another copy, unresolved V genes explain under half of the gap, and the rest is unexplained. The sample table includes about 48,000 clones. The ten biggest clones cover about 1% of the sample. The sample was PBMCs. These receptors were taken from a woman aged 40 to 50 in good health and CMV-seronegative.

V and J are TRBV18 and TRBJ1-3, with D possibly TRBD1 on 5 matching bases. Germline assignment: CDR1 KGHSH and CDR2 LQKENI. Between the trimmed V and J ends, which lost 6 bases and 0 bases, there was a span of 15 bases. The CDR3 is 16 residues long. CDR3 in DNA: TGTGCCAGCTCCCAGGGCTGGGGCGGCTCTGGAAACACCATATATTTT. It encodes CASSQGWGGSGNTIYF. Looking up the rest from reference TRBV18 and TRBJ1-3 gives the full variable domain: NAGVMQNPRHLVRRRGQEARLRCSPMKGHSHVYWYRQLPEEGLKFMVYLQKENIIDESGMPKERFSAEFPKEGPSILRIQQVVRGDSAAYFCASSQGWGGSGNTIYFGEGSWLTVV.

The chain carries TRBV5-1 and TRBJ1-2; D possibly corresponds to TRBD1 (5 bases). Trimming removed 4 bases at V and 4 bases at J, with 17 bases between. Looked up from germline, CDR1 is SGHRS and CDR2 is YFSETQ. The CDR3 is 15 residues long. The CDR3 sequence is CASSPTGGGSYGYTF. CDR3 DNA: TGCGCCAGCAGCCCAACCGGGGGGGGGTCCTATGGCTACACCTTC.

DNA for the CDR3: TGTGCCAGCAGTGCCGGGACAGGGAACTACGAGCAGTACTTC. It is translated as CASSAGTGNYEQYF. This rearrangement joins TRBV2 to TRBJ2-7, with 9 bases fitting TRBD1. The ends lost 4 bases at V and 3 bases at J; junction bases unmatched: 4. Germline loops: CDR1 SNHLY, CDR2 FYNNEI. The CDR3 loop spans 14 amino acids.

The chain carries TRBV6-5 and TRBJ1-3; D unresolved. V lost 6 bases, J lost 2 bases, and 11 bases lay in between. Germline V gene sequence: CDR1 MNHEY, CDR2 SVGAGI. The CDR3 is made up of 14 amino acids. The chain's CDR3 is CASRGLETGNTIYF. In DNA form, the CDR3 reads TGTGCCAGCAGAGGACTAGAGACTGGAAACACCATATATTTT.

The chain joins TRBV5-5 to TRBJ2-7, with TRBD2 as a possible D gene (7 bases). CDR1 is SGHKS and CDR2 is YYEKEE in the germline V gene (reference sequence). The CDR3 length is 15 residues. V lost 0 bases to trimming and J lost 2 bases, with 12 bases between them. The CDR3 coding sequence is TGTGCCAGCAGCTTGGAGGGGGGGGTAACCTACGAGCAGTACTTC. Amino acid sequence: CASSLEGGVTYEQYF.

The V gene is TRBV28, the J gene TRBJ2-7; tentatively, D is TRBD1 (5 bases). The CDR3 spans 11 residues. Germline V CDR1 and CDR2: MDHEN, SYDVKM. V was shortened by 6 bases and J by 2 bases, with 5 bases between the two germline ends. CDR3 nucleotide sequence: TGTGCCAGCAGGACAGCCTACGAGCAGTACTTC. It encodes CASRTAYEQYF.

This chain links TRBV7-2 with TRBJ2-7, with TRBD2 matching over 14 bases. CDR3 length: 18 residues. Germline lookup yields CDR1 SGHTA and CDR2 FQGNSA. The ends lost 5 bases at V and 4 bases at J; junction bases unmatched: 13. In nucleotides, the CDR3 is TGTGCCAGCAGCAAGGGGACTAGCGGGAGTTCCTTTCCTTACGAGCAGTACTTC. As protein: CASSKGTSGSSFPYEQYF.

This chain links TRBV5-4 with TRBJ2-5, with 7 bases aligning to TRBD2. J gave up 5 bases and V 0 bases, and 4 bases lay outside the gene matches. The CDR3 contains 14 residues. The germline gives CDR1 SGHNT, CDR2 YYREEE (reference sequence). CDR3 sequence (DNA): TGTGCCAGCAGCTTGGGACTAGCCCCCGAGACCCAGTACTTC. This codes for CASSLGLAPETQYF.

This chain joins TRBV28 and TRBJ1-4; 7 bases are a match to TRBD1. The V segment lost 4 bases and the J segment 4 bases; nucleotides outside the gene matches: 9. The CDR3 extends over 16 amino acids. CDR1 and CDR2 from the germline V gene are MDHEN and SYDVKM. The CDR3 loop reads CASSSPVRQGNEKLFF. CDR3 in DNA: TGTGCCAGCAGTTCCCCCGTTCGACAGGGTAATGAAAAACTGTTTTTT.

This rearrangement joins TRBV25-1 to TRBJ2-7; no clear D gene. Trimming shortened V by 1 base and J by 0 bases, and 4 bases separated the two germline ends. The CDR3 is 13 residues long. The germline V gene encodes CDR1 MGHDK and CDR2 SYGVNS. The CDR3 loop reads CASSESSSYEQYF. In DNA form, the CDR3 reads TGTGCCAGCAGTGAATCTAGCTCCTACGAGCAGTACTTC.

The CDR3 loop reads CSVDDGTIRGTNYGYTF. CDR3 DNA sequence: TGCAGCGTTGACGACGGGACAATCCGGGGAACTAACTATGGCTACACCTTC. This rearrangement joins TRBV29-1 to TRBJ1-2, with D possibly being TRBD1 (6 bases). The CDR3 consists of 17 residues. Germline V gene data show CDR1 as SQVTM and CDR2 as ANQGSEA. The V end lost 3 bases, the J end lost 0 bases, and 20 bases lay between the germline ends.

This chain links TRBV2 with TRBJ2-1; TRBD1 aligns across 8 bases. The V gene's germline CDR1 is SNHLY and CDR2 FYNNEI. The CDR3 loop spans 18 amino acids. V was pared by 9 bases and J by 3 bases, with 19 bases of the junction left unmatched. The CDR3 bases are TGTGCCAGTACTGGGGGCAGGGGGCGCCGACGGGGCTACAATGAGCAGTTCTTC. Translated: CASTGGRGRRRGYNEQFF. Together with reference TRBV2 and TRBJ2-1, the CDR3 gives the full variable domain: EPEVTQTPSHQVTQMGQEVILRCVPISNHLYFYWYRQILGQKVEFLVSFYNNEISEKSEIFDDQFSVERPDGSNFTLKIRSTKLEDSAMYFCASTGGRGRRRGYNEQFFGPGTRLTVL.

The chain recombines TRBV7-6 with TRBJ1-3; no clear D gene. CDR1 and CDR2 from the germline V gene are SGHVS and FNYEAQ. V gave up 7 bases and J gave up 4 bases, with 11 bases separating them. This CDR3 has 13 residues. The CDR3 DNA follows: TGTGCCAGCATACCCCGAGAGGGAAACACCATATATTTT. Its translation: CASIPREGNTIYF. Drawing the rest from reference TRBV7-6 and TRBJ1-3, the complete variable domain is GAGVSQSPRYKVTKRGQDVALRCDPISGHVSLYWYRQALGQGPEFLTYFNYEAQQDKSGLPNDRFSAERPEGSISTLTIQRTEQRDSAMYRCASIPREGNTIYFGEGSWLTVV.

The chain carries TRBV28 and TRBJ2-1, with TRBD2 matching 12 bases. V trimming: 4 bases; J trimming: 4 bases; junction bases outside the gene matches: 8. This CDR3 has 17 amino acids. From germline, CDR1 is MDHEN and CDR2 SYDVKM. This CDR3 reads CASSSLLAGGLYNEQFF. The CDR3 nucleotides read TGTGCCAGCAGTTCGCTACTAGCGGGAGGACTATACAATGAGCAGTTCTTC.

The chain combines TRBV6-1 with TRBJ2-7; 7 bases map to TRBD1. V lost 8 bases, J lost 5 bases, and 9 bases stayed unmatched. Germline V gene data show CDR1 as MNHNS and CDR2 as SASEGT. The length of the CDR3 is 13 residues. The CDR3 reads CASSGQAPHEQYF. CDR3 in DNA: TGTGCCAGCTCAGGACAGGCCCCTCACGAGCAGTACTTC.

This chain joins TRBV18 and TRBJ1-1; no reliable D call. The CDR3 has 14 amino acids. V lost 2 bases, J lost 5 bases, and 12 bases lay in between. CDR1 KGHSH and CDR2 LQKENI come from the germline V gene. Here the CDR3 reads CASSPGMGRTEAFF. Written as DNA, the CDR3 is TGTGCCAGCTCACCAGGAATGGGGAGGACTGAAGCTTTCTTT.

J is TRBJ1-3 and V is TRBV5-1; D gene unclear. CDR1 is SGHRS, CDR2 YFSETQ, per germline. The length of the CDR3 is 15 residues. Trimming left V 2 bases short and J 2 bases short, with 11 bases between. The CDR3 loop is CASSLEGIAGNTIYF. The CDR3 DNA reads as TGCGCCAGCAGCTTAGAGGGAATCGCTGGAAACACCATATATTTT.

This chain joins TRBV28 and TRBJ2-1; 9 bases align to TRBD1. V trimming: 9 bases; J trimming: 3 bases; junction bases outside the gene matches: 15. There are 17 residues in the CDR3. CDR1 is MDHEN, CDR2 SYDVKM, per germline. The CDR3 DNA follows: TGTGCCAGGTGGGATGATGCGGACAGGGGTTTCTACAATGAGCAGTTCTTC. Protein product: CARWDDADRGFYNEQFF.

The V gene is TRBV27, the J gene TRBJ2-5, with a possible D match to TRBD1 (5 bases). The CDR3 runs to 16 residues. V was shortened by 4 bases and J by 5 bases, with 20 bases between the two germline ends. CDR1 is MNHEY, CDR2 SMNVEV, per germline (reference sequence). Written as DNA, the CDR3 is TGTGCCAGCAGTTCGCAGGATCGTGGGGCGAGGGAGACCCAGTACTTC. Protein: CASSSQDRGARETQYF.

The chain uses TRBV4-3 and TRBJ2-1, with 9 positions matching TRBD1. Germline V CDR1 and CDR2: LGHNA, YSLEER. The V segment lost 5 bases and the J segment 4 bases; nucleotides outside the gene matches: 6. This CDR3 is 15 amino acids long. The CDR3 reads CASSFRQGVYNEQFF. The CDR3 DNA sequence: TGCGCCAGCAGCTTTCGACAGGGGGTGTACAATGAGCAGTTCTTC.

A word on this clone: One end of the junction fails to match germline, which may point to a read error. The chain carries TRBV7-7 and TRBJ1-1; D is possibly TRBD1 (5 bases). The CDR3 is 13 residues long. Germline loops: CDR1 SSHAT, CDR2 FNYEAQ (reference sequence). CDR3 nucleotide sequence: TGTGCTAGCAGCTTGGACATGAACACTGAAGCTTTCTTT. Translating it yields CASSLDMNTEAFF.

The chain couples TRBV27 to TRBJ2-3; the D is unclear. V was trimmed by 5 bases and J by 1 base, leaving 16 bases between them. The germline gives CDR1 MNHEY, CDR2 SMNVEV (reference sequence). This CDR3 is built from 16 residues. CDR3 region: CASSPPSQRGTDTQYF. The CDR3, as DNA: TGTGCCAGCAGTCCCCCCAGCCAACGGGGCACAGATACGCAGTATTTT.

The chain uses TRBV19 and TRBJ1-5; 9 bases match TRBD1. The CDR3 extends over 15 amino acids. Looked up from germline, CDR1 is LNHDA and CDR2 is SQIVND (reference sequence). The junction had 2 bases not matched to a gene; V was cut back by 0 bases and J by 5 bases. The CDR3 nucleotides are TGTGCCAGTAGTATAGAGGGGACAGGGTATCAGCCCCAGCATTTT. It translates to CASSIEGTGYQPQHF.

The chain links TRBV4-3 to TRBJ2-5; possibly TRBD2 for D (5 bases). Germline-derived CDR1 and CDR2 are LGHNA and YSLEER. The CDR3 runs to 14 residues. V lost 0 bases, J lost 5 bases, and 10 bases lay in between. CDR3: CASSQEREWETQYF. CDR3 coding DNA: TGCGCCAGCAGCCAAGAAAGGGAGTGGGAGACCCAGTACTTC.

Regarding this clone: Its ends do not fully match the called genes, so a read error is possible. The genes are TRBV5-1 and TRBJ2-5; 7 bases agree with TRBD1. Germline loops: CDR1 SGHRS, CDR2 YFSETQ. CDR3 length: 17 amino acids. The CDR3 is CASSLAPGTGVQETQYF. The DNA of the CDR3 is TGCGCCAGCAGCTTGGCTCCAGGTACAGGGGTCCAAGAGACTCAGTACTTC.

V and J are TRBV4-1 and TRBJ2-1; D remains ambiguous. Germline V lookup: CDR1 MGHRA, CDR2 YSYEKL. This CDR3 comprises 12 residues. The V end lost 1 base, the J end lost 9 bases, and 7 bases lay between the germline ends. CDR3: CASSQVGGEQFF. Here the CDR3 DNA reads TGCGCCAGCAGCCAAGTTGGCGGTGAGCAGTTCTTC.

The chain uses TRBV6-5 and TRBJ1-3, with D perhaps TRBD1 (6 bases). The germline CDR1 and CDR2 sequences are MNHEY and SVGAGI. The CDR3 consists of 14 residues. V lost 7 bases and J 3 bases, leaving 13 bases between the germline ends. The CDR3 spells CASTSGVDGNTIYF. DNA of the CDR3: TGTGCCAGCACCTCAGGGGTCGATGGAAACACCATATATTTT.

V and J are TRBV7-2 and TRBJ1-3, with TRBD1 matching over 10 bases. Trimming cost V 4 bases and J 5 bases; bases outside gene matches: 5. This CDR3 contains 15 residues. Looked up from germline, CDR1 is SGHTA and CDR2 is FQGNSA. The CDR3 region has the DNA TGTGCCAGCAGCTCCCCGGACAGGGGGAGAAACACCATATATTTT. Amino acids: CASSSPDRGRNTIYF. Full variable domain (outside the CDR3, taken from reference TRBV7-2 and TRBJ1-3): GAGVSQSPSNKVTEKGKDVELRCDPISGHTALYWYRQSLGQGLEFLIYFQGNSAPDKSGLPSDRFSAERTGGSVSTLTIQRTQQEDSAVYLCASSSPDRGRNTIYFGEGSWLTVV.

This chain links TRBV5-6 with TRBJ2-7, with 9 bases that match TRBD2. CDR3 length: 16 residues. V lost 0 bases and J lost 0; bases outside the gene matches: 4. CDR1 and CDR2 from the germline V gene are SGHDT and YYEEEE. For the CDR3, the DNA is TGTGCCAGCAGCTTGGAAACTAGCGGGCTCTCCTACGAGCAGTACTTC. Translating gives CASSLETSGLSYEQYF.

The chain employs TRBV28 and TRBJ2-7, with D possibly matching TRBD1 (5 bases). V was cut by 4 bases and J by 0 bases, with 10 bases left in between. From germline, CDR1 is MDHEN and CDR2 SYDVKM. The CDR3 has 14 residues. The CDR3 nucleotides are TGTGCCAGCAGTTGGGCAGGGCTCTCCTACGAGCAGTACTTC. This sequence encodes CASSWAGLSYEQYF.